Sequencing of this TCR beta chain was carried out in a study of post-analysis software for immune sequencing data. The CDR3 consists of 12 residues. V lost 10 bases and J lost 4, with 14 bases in between. Germline CDR1 is LGHDT and CDR2 is YNNKEL (reference sequence). Findings and caveats of the study: Samples prepared in the same batch strongly co-clustered by F measure. In patients, five or six TRBV segments were more frequent than in controls, with TRBV5-6, TRBV5-1 and TRBV20-1 among them. Those with multiple sclerosis, the patient group, showed significantly lower normalized Chao1 diversity than controls.

cDNA libraries of TCR beta carried unique molecular identifiers. TCRdb passed the PCR reads through MiXCR, listing each CDR3 protein once. Of almost 700,000 distinct CDR3 sequences in the sample, 59% were seen once. Worth noting for this clonotype: What it recognizes is unknown.

V gene TRBV3-1 combines with J gene TRBJ2-7; the D gene could be TRBD1 or TRBD2 (5 bases each). Sample: blood. This sequence originates from a girl under 10 years old with multiple sclerosis. This chain's CDR3 is CATQTEGYEQYF. DNA of the CDR3: TGTGCCACCCAGACAGAGGGTTACGAGCAGTACTTC.